This entry features one TCR beta chain sequence. Its antigen is not known. These data come from a study of response to subunit inactivated influenza vaccine. Study-wide results and limits: T cells newly recruited by each seasonal influenza vaccination are few, the authors suggested.

One entry per CDR3 protein results from TCRdb running MiXCR on the RT-PCR reads. The data contain some 850,000 distinct CDR3 sequences, about 18% of them singletons. The CDR3 extends over 15 amino acids. The V gene's germline CDR1 is SGDLS and CDR2 YYNGEE. V shed 3 bases and J 5 bases; nucleotides not matched to a gene: 10. The chain employs TRBV9 and TRBJ1-2, with 7 bases fitting TRBD1. This sequence was found in a man aged 45-65 years who received an inactivated influenza vaccine. Specimen: PBMCs from blood, collected 5 days after vaccination. CDR3 sequence reads: CASSDDRDGVYGYTF. The CDR3 DNA follows: TGTGCCAGCAGCGACGACAGGGATGGGGTTTATGGCTACACCTTC.